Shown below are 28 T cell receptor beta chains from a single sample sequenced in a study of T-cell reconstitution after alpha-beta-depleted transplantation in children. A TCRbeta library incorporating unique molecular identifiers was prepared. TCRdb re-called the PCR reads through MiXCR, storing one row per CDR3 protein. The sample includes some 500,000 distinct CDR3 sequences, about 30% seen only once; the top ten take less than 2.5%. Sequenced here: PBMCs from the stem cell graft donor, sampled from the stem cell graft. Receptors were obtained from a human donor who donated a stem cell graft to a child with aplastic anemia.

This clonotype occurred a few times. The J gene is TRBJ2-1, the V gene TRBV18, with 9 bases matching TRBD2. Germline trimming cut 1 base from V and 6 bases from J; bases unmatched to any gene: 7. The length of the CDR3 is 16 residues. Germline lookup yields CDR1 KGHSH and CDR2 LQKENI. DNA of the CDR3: TGTGCCAGCTCACCACTAGCGGGAGATCTTATCAATGAGCAGTTCTTC. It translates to CASSPLAGDLINEQFF. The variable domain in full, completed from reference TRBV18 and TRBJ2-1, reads NAGVMQNPRHLVRRRGQEARLRCSPMKGHSHVYWYRQLPEEGLKFMVYLQKENIIDESGMPKERFSAEFPKEGPSILRIQQVVRGDSAAYFCASSPLAGDLINEQFFGPGTRLTVL.

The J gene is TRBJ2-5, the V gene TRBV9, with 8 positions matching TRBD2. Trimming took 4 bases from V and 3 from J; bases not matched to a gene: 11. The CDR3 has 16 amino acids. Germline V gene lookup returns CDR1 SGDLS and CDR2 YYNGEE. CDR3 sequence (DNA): TGTGCCAGCAGCTATACCCCCACTAGCGGTGAAGAGACCCAGTACTTC. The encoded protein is CASSYTPTSGEETQYF.

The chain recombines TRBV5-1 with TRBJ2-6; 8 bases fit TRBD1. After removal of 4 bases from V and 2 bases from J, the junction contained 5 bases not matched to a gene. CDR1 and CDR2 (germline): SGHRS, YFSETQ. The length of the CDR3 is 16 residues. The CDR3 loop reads CASSEDRVTGANVLTF. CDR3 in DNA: TGCGCCAGCAGCGAGGACAGGGTAACTGGGGCCAACGTCCTGACTTTC.

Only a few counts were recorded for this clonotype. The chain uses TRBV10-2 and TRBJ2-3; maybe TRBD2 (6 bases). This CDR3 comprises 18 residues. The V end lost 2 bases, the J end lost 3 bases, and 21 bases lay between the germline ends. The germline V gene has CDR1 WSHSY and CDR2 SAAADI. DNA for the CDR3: TGCGCCAGCAGTGAGATTCGCTTTCCTCCCGGGGGAACAGATACGCAGTATTTT. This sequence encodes CASSEIRFPPGGTDTQYF.

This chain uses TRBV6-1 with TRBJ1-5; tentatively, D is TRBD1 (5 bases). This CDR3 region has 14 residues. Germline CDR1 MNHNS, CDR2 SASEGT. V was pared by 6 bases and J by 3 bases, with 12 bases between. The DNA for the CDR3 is TGTGCCAGCAGCTCCCGACAGCACAATCAGCCCCAGCATTTT. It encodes CASSSRQHNQPQHF.

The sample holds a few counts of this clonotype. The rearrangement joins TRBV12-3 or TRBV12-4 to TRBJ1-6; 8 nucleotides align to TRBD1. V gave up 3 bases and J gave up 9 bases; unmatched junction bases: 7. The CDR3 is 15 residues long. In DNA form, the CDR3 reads TGTGCCAGCAGTTTGGACAGGGCAAGCCTTTCACCCCTCCACTTT. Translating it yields CASSLDRASLSPLHF.

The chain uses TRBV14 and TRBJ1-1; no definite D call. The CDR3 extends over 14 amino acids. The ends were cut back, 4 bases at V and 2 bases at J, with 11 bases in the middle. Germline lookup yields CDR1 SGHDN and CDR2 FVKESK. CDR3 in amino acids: CASSLFLSNTEAFF. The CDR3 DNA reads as TGTGCCAGCAGCCTTTTTTTGTCCAACACTGAAGCTTTCTTT.

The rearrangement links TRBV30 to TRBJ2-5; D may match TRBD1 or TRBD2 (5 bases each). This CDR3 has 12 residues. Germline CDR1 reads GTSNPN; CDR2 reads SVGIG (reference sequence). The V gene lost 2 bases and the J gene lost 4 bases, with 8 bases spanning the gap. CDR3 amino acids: CAWSTRGETQYF. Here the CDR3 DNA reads TGTGCCTGGAGTACGAGGGGAGAGACCCAGTACTTC.

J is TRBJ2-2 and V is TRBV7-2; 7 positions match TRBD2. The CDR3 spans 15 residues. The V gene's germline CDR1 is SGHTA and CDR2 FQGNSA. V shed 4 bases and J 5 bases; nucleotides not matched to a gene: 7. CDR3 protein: CASSSGGGWTGELFF. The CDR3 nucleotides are TGTGCCAGCAGCTCTGGGGGGGGTTGGACCGGGGAGCTGTTTTTT.

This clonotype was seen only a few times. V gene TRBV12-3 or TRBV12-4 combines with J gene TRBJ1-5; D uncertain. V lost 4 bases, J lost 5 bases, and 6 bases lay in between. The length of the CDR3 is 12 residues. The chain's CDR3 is CASSSLYQPQHF. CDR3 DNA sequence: TGTGCCAGCAGTTCCCTTTATCAGCCCCAGCATTTT.

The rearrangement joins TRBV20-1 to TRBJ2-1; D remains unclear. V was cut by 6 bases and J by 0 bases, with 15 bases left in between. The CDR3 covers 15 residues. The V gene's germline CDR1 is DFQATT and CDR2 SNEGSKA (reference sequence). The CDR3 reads CSAPVKTGSYNEQFF. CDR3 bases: TGCAGTGCACCCGTGAAGACGGGCTCCTACAATGAGCAGTTCTTC.

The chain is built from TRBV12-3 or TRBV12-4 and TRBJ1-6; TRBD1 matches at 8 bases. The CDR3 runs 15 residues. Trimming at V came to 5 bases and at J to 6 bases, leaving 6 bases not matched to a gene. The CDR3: CASSAGQGVNSPLHF. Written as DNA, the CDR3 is TGTGCCAGCAGTGCCGGACAGGGTGTTAATTCACCCCTCCACTTT.

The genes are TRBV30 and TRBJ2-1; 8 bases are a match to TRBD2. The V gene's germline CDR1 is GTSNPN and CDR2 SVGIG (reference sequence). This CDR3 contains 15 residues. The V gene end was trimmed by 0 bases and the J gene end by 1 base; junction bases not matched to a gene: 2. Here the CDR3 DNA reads TGTGCCTGGAGTGTACTAGCGGCTTCCTACAATGAGCAGTTCTTC. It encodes CAWSVLAASYNEQFF.

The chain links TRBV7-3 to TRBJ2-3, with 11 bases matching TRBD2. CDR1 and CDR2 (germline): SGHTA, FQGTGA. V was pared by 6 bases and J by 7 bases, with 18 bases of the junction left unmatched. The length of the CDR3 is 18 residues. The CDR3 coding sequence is TGTGCCAGCAGGAGACTAGCGGGGCCTCATTTAACACACTATACGCAGTATTTT. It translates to CASRRLAGPHLTHYTQYF.

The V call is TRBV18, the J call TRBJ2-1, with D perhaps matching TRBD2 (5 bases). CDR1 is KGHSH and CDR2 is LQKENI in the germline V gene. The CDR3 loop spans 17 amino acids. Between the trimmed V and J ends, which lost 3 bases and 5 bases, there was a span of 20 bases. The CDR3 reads CASSPRLAESQHNEQFF. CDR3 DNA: TGTGCCAGCTCACCGAGGCTAGCCGAATCCCAACACAATGAGCAGTTCTTC.

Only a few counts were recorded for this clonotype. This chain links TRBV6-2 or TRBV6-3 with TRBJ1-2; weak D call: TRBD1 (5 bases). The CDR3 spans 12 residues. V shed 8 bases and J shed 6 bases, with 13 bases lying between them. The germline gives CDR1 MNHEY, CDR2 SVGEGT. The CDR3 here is CASGTRDHGYTF. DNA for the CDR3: TGTGCCAGCGGGACCCGGGACCATGGCTACACCTTC.

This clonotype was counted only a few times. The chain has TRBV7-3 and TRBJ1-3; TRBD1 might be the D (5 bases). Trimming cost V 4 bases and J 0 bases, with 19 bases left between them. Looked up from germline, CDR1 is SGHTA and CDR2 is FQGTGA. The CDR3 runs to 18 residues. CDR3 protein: CASSSVTGSRSSGNTIYF. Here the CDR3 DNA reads TGTGCCAGCAGCTCGGTCACAGGCTCTCGTAGCTCTGGAAACACCATATATTTT.

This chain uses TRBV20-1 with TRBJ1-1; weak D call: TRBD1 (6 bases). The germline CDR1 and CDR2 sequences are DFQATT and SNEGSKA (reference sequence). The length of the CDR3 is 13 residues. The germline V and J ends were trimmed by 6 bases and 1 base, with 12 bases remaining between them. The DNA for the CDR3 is TGCAGTGCCGGGGGGCCGGAGAACACTGAAGCTTTCTTT. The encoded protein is CSAGGPENTEAFF.

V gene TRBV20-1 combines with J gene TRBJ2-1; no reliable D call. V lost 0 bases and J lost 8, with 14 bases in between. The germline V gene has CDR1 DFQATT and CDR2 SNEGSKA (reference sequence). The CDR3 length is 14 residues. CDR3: CSAREFGLTDEQFF. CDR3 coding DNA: TGCAGTGCTAGAGAGTTCGGGCTCACCGATGAGCAGTTCTTC.

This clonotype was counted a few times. The CDR3 DNA reads as TGTGCCAGCATCAGGGACAATGGCAATCAGCCCCAGCATTTT. Translation: CASIRDNGNQPQHF. The chain uses TRBV12-3 or TRBV12-4 and TRBJ1-5; tentatively, D is TRBD1 (6 bases). V lost 7 bases to trimming and J lost 2 bases, with 12 bases between them. The CDR3 spans 14 residues.

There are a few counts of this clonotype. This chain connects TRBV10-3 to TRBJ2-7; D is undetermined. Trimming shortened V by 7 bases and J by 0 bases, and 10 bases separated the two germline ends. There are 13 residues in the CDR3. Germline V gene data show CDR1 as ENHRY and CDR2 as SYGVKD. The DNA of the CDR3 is TGTGCCATCAATCCCGGCCACTCCTACGAGCAGTACTTC. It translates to CAINPGHSYEQYF.

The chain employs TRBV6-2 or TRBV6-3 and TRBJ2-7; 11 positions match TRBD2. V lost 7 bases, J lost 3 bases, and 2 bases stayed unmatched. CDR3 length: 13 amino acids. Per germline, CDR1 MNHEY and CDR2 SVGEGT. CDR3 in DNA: TGTGCCAGCACCGGGACTAGCGGCTACGAGCAGTACGTC. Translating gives CASTGTSGYEQYV.

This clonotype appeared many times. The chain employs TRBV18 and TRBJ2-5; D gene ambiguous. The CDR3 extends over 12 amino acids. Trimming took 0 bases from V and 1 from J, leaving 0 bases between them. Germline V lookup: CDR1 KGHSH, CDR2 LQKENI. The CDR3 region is CASSPPQETQYF. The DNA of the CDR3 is TGTGCCAGCTCACCACCCCAAGAGACCCAGTACTTC.

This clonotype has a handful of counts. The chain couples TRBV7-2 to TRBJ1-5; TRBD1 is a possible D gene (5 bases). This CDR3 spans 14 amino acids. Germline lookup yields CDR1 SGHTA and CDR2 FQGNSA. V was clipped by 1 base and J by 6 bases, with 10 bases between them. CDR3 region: CASSLGLGLQPQHF. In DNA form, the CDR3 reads TGTGCCAGCAGCTTAGGGCTGGGGCTTCAGCCCCAGCATTTT.

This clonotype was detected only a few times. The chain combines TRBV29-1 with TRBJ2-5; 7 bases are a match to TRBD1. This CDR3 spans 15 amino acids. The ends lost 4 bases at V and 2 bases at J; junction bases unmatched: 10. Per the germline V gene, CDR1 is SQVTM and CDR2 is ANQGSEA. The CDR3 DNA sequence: TGCAGCGTTGCATTCTCGGGGACAGCACAAGAGACCCAGTACTTC. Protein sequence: CSVAFSGTAQETQYF.

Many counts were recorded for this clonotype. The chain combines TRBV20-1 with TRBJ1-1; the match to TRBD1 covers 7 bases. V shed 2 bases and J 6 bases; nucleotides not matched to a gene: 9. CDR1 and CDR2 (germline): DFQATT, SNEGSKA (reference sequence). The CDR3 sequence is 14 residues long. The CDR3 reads CSARQSGGLPEAFF. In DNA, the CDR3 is TGCAGTGCTAGACAGTCAGGGGGACTCCCTGAAGCTTTCTTT.

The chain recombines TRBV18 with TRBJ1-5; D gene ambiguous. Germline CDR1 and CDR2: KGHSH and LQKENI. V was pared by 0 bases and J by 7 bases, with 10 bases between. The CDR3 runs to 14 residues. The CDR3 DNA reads TGTGCCAGCTCACCACCAATGGCAGGCCAGCCCCAGCATTTT. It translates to CASSPPMAGQPQHF.

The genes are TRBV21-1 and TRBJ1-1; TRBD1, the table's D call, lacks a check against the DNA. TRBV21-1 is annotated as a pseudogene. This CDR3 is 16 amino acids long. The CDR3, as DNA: TGTGCCAGCAGCACTGACAGGCCAAAACAGAACACTGAAGCTTTCTTT. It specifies CASSTDRPKQNTEAFF.